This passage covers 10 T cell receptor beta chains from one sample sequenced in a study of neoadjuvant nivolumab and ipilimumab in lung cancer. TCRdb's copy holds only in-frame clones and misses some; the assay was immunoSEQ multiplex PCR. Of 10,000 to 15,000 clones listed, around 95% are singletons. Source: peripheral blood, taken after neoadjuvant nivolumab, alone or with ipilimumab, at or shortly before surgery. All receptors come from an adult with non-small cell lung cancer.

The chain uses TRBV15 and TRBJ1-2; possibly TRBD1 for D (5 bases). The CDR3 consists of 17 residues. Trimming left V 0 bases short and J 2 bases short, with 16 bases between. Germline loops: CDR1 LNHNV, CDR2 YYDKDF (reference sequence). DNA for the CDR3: TGTGCCACCAGCAGAGATCCGTACGGGGCCCACAACTATGGCTACACCTTC. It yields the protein CATSRDPYGAHNYGYTF. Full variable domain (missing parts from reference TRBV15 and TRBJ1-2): DAMVIQNPRYQVTQFGKPVTLSCSQTLNHNVMYWYQQKSSQAPKLLFHYYDKDFNNEADTPDNFQSRRPNTSFCFLDIRSPGLGDTAMYLCATSRDPYGAHNYGYTFGSGTRLTVV.

CDR3 loop: CASSFPTGIPREQYF. In DNA, the CDR3 is TGTGCCAGCAGCTTCCCGACAGGGATCCCCCGCGAGCAGTACTTC. The V call is TRBV7-9, the J call TRBJ2-7; TRBD1 aligns across 7 bases. The CDR3 consists of 15 residues. Germline trimming cut 3 bases from V and 6 bases from J; bases unmatched to any gene: 11. Germline CDR1 reads SEHNR; CDR2 reads FQNEAQ (reference sequence).

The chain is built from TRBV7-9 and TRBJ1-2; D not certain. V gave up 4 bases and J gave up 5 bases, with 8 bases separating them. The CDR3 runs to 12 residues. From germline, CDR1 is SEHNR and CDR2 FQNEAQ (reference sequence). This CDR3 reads CASSWEIYGYTF. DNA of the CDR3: TGTGCCAGCAGCTGGGAGATTTATGGCTACACCTTC. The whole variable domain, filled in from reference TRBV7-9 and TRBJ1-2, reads DTGVSQNPRHKITKRGQNVTFRCDPISEHNRLYWYRQTLGQGPEFLTYFQNEAQLEKSRLLSDRFSAERPKGSFSTLEIQRTEQGDSAMYLCASSWEIYGYTFGSGTRLTVV.

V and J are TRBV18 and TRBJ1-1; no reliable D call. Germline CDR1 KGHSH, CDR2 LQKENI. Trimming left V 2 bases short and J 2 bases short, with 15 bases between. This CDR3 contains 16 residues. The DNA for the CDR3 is TGTGCCAGCTCACCAGAGCCGGCGGCGGCCAACACTGAAGCTTTCTTT. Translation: CASSPEPAAANTEAFF.

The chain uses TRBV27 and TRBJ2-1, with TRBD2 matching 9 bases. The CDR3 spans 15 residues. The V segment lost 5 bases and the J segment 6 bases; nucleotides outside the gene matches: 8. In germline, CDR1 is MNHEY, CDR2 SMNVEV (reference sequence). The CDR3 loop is CASSKLAGVSNEQFF. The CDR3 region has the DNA TGTGCCAGCAGTAAACTAGCGGGCGTAAGCAATGAGCAGTTCTTC.

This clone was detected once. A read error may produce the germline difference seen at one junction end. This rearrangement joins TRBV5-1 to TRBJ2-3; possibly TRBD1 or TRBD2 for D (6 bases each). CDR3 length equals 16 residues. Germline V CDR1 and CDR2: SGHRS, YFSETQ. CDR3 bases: TGCGCCAGCAACTTGGAGGGGGGAATCTCTACAGATACGCAGTATTTT. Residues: CASNLEGGISTDTQYF.

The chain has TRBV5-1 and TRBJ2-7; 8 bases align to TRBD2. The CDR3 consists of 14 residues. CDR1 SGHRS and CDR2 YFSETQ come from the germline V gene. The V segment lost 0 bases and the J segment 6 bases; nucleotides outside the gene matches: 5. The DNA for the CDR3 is TGCGCCAGCAGCTTGGCCGGGACTAGAGGCGAGCAGTACTTC. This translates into CASSLAGTRGEQYF.

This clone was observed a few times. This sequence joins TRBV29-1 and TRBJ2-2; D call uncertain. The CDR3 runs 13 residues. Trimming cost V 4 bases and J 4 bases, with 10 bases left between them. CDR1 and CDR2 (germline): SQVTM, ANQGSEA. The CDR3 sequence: CSVGNRLTGELFF. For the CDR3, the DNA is TGCAGCGTTGGCAACAGACTCACCGGGGAGCTGTTTTTT.

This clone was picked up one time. CDR3 DNA sequence: TGCAGCGTGACCGGGACAGGGAAGTCCGAGCAGTACTTC. As protein: CSVTGTGKSEQYF. The chain links TRBV29-1 to TRBJ2-7, with 9 bases lining up with TRBD1. The V and J ends lost 6 bases and 6 bases, in that order; junction bases with no gene match: 9. CDR1 and CDR2 from the germline V gene are SQVTM and ANQGSEA. This CDR3 spans 13 amino acids.

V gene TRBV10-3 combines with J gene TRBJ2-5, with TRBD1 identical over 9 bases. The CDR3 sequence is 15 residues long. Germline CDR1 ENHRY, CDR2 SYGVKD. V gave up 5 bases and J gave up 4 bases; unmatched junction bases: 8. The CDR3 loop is CAISPGTGFGETQYF. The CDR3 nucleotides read TGTGCCATCAGTCCCGGGACAGGGTTCGGAGAGACCCAGTACTTC.